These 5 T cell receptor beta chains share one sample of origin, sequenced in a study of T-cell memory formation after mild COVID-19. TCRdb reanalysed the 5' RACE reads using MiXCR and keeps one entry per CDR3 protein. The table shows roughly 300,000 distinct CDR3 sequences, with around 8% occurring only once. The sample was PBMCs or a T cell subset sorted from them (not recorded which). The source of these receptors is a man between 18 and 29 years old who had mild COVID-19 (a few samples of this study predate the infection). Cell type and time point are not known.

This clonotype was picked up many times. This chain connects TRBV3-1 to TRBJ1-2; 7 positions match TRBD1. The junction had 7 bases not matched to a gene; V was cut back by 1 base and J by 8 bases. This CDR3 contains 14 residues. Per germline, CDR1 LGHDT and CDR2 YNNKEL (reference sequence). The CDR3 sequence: CASSQATGYPGYTF. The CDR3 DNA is TGTGCCAGCAGCCAAGCGACAGGGTACCCAGGCTACACCTTC.

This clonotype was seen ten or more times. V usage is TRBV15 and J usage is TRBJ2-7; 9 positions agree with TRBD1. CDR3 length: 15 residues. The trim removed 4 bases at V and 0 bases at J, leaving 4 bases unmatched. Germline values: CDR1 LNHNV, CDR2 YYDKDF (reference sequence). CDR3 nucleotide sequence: TGTGCCACCAGCAAAAGGGACAGGGACTCCTACGAGCAGTACGTC. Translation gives CATSKRDRDSYEQYV.

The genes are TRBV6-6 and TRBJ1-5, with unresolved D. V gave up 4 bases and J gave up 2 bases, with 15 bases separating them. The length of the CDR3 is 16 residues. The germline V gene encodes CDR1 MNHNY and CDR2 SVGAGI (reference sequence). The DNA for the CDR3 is TGTGCCAGCAGTTCCTTGGACCGAACTGGCAATCAGCCCCAGCATTTT. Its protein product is CASSSLDRTGNQPQHF.

CDR3 coding DNA: TGTGCCAGCAGTGACCCCGGGACAGCCAACTATGGCTACACCTTC. As protein: CASSDPGTANYGYTF. The chain is built from TRBV6-1 and TRBJ1-2; the match to TRBD1 covers 7 bases. J lost 2 bases, V lost 3 bases, and 6 bases had no gene match. CDR1 is MNHNS, CDR2 SASEGT, per germline. This CDR3 region has 15 residues.

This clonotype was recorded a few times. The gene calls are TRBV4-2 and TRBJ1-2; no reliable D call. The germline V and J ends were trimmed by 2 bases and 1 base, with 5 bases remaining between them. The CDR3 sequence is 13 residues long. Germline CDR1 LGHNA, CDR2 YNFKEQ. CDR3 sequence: CASSQTGNYGYTF. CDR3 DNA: TGTGCCAGCAGCCAAACGGGTAACTATGGCTACACCTTC.